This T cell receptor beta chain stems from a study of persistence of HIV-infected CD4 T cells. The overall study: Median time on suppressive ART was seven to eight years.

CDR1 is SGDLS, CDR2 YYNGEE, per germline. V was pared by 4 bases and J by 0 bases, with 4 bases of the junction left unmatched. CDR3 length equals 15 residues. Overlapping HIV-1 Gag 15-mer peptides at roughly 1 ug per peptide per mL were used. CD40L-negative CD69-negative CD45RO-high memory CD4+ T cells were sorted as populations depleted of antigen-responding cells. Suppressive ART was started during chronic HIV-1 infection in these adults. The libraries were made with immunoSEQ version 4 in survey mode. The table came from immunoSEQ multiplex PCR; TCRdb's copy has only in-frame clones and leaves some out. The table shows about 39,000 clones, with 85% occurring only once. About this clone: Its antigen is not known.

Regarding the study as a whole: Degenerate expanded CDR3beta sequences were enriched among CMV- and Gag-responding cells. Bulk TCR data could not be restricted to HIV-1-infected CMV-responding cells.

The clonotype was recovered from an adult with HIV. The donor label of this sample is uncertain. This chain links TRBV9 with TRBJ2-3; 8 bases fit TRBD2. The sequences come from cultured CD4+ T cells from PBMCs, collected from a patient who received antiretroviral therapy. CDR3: CASSISGVSTDTQYF. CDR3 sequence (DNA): TGTGCCAGCAGCATTAGCGGGGTTAGCACAGATACGCAGTATTTT.